The TCR beta chain under discussion was sequenced for a study of CD4 T cells in relation to SARS-CoV-2 and coronaviruses. Study as a whole: Controls used an HIV-1 Nef peptide pool or no peptide.

The V gene end was trimmed by 4 bases and the J gene end by 4 bases; junction bases not matched to a gene: 13. This CDR3 is 17 amino acids long. Per germline, CDR1 MNHEY and CDR2 SVGEGT. Before the COVID-19 pandemic, during about 2010-2018, CD4+ T cells were taken from unexposed donors. The cells were cultured for around ten days before CD4+ T cells were isolated. As cell numbers allowed, unexposed-donor CD4+ T cells faced SARS-CoV-2 S/N and four cold-coronavirus spikes. Findings of the study overall: In around 60% of donors, memory CD4+ clonotypes crossrecognized SARS-CoV-2 and at least one common cold coronavirus spike.

In its sample, this clone was seen a few times. Its antigen is unidentified. Sequencing was performed with immunoSEQ multiplex PCR; in TCRdb, only in-frame clones are kept and a portion is missing. The sample has around 26,000 clones, about 70% seen once. This sequence joins TRBV6-2 or TRBV6-3 and TRBJ1-3, with 7 bases fitting TRBD1. Sample: CD4+ T cells from PBMCs, cultured in vitro. This TCR derives from a human donor in good health. Written as DNA, the CDR3 is TGTGCCAGCAGTTCCTTTACATACAGGGGACCCGGAAACACCATATATTTT. It translates to CASSSFTYRGPGNTIYF.